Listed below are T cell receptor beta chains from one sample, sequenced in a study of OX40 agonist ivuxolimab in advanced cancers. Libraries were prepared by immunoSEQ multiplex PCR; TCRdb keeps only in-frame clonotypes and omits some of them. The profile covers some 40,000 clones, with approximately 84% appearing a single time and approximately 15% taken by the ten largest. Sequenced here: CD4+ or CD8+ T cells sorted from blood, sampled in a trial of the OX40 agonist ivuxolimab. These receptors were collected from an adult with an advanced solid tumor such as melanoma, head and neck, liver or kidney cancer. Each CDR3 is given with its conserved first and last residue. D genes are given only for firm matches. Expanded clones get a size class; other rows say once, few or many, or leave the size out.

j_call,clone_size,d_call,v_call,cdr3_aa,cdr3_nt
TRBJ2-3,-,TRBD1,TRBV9,CASSVGGGQGRTDTQYF,TGTGCCAGCAGCGTAGGAGGGGGACAGGGTAGGACAGATACGCAGTATTTT
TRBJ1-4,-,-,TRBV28,CASSLQTATNEKLFF,TGTGCCAGCAGTTTACAGACAGCAACTAATGAAAAACTGTTTTTT
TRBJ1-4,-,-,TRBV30,CAWSGQVDNEKLFF,TGTGCCTGGAGTGGACAGGTTGATAATGAAAAACTGTTTTTT
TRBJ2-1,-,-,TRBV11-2,CASSSEATSGEQFF,TGTGCCAGCAGCTCAGAGGCCACTTCCGGTGAGCAGTTCTTC
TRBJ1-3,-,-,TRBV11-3,CASSFVGVGNTIYF,TGTGCCAGCAGCTTTGTGGGCGTCGGAAACACCATATATTTT
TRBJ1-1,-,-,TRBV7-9,CASSLVLGNTEAFF,TGTGCCAGCAGCTTAGTATTAGGGAACACTGAAGCTTTCTTT
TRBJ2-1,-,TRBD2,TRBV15,CATLPASGTYNEQFF,TGTGCCACCCTACCTGCTAGCGGTACCTACAATGAGCAGTTCTTC
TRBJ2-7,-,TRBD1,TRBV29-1,CSASKTGSYEQYF,TGCAGCGCCTCCAAGACAGGGTCCTACGAGCAGTACTTC
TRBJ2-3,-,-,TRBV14,CASSPAENWGVFADTQYF,TGTGCCAGCAGCCCAGCGGAGAACTGGGGGGTTTTTGCAGATACGCAGTATTTT
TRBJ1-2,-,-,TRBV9,CASSVGLPNYGYTF,TGTGCCAGCAGCGTAGGCCTTCCCAACTATGGCTACACCTTC
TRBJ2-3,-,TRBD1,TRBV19,CASSRKTGGQRTDTQYF,TGTGCCAGTAGTAGGAAGACAGGGGGGCAGCGCACAGATACGCAGTATTTT
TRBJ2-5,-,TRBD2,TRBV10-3,CAISISGTKQETQYF,TGTGCCATCAGTATTTCCGGGACTAAACAAGAGACCCAGTACTTC
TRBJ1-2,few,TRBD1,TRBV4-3,CASSQIDRDYGYTF,TGCGCCAGCAGCCAGATAGACAGGGACTATGGCTACACCTTC
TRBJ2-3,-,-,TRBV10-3,CAISELGSTDTQYF,TGTGCCATCAGTGAGTTGGGGAGCACAGATACGCAGTATTTT
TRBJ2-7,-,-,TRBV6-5,CASSYSDGYEQYF,TGTGCCAGCAGTTACTCTGACGGTTACGAGCAGTACTTC
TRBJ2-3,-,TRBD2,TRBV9,CASSVVAGDTDTQYF,TGTGCCAGCAGCGTAGTTGCGGGAGACACAGATACGCAGTATTTT
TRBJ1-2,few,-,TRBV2,CASSEKFYGYTF,TGTGCCAGCAGTGAAAAGTTCTATGGCTACACCTTC
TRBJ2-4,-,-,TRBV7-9,CASSPTGVDKNIQYF,TGTGCCAGCAGCCCTACGGGCGTTGACAAAAACATTCAGTACTTC
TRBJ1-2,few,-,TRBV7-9,CASSSILEGYTF,TGTGCCAGCAGCTCCATTCTGGAGGGCTACACCTTC
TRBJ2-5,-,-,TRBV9,CASSPTGVQETQYF,TGTGCCAGCAGCCCCACGGGCGTACAAGAGACCCAGTACTTC
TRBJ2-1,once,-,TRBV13,CASSLGGNEQFF,TGTGCCAGCAGCTTAGGGGGGAATGAGCAGTTCTTC
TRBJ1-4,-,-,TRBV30,CAWSEGSTNEKLFF,TGTGCCTGGAGTGAGGGGTCGACTAATGAAAAACTGTTTTTT
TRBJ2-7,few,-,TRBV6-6,CASSVQGPYEQYF,TGTGCCAGCAGTGTACAGGGACCCTACGAGCAGTACTTC
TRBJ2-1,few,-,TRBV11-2,CASSSGPVAANEQFF,TGTGCCAGCAGCTCCGGCCCGGTAGCAGCGAATGAGCAGTTCTTC
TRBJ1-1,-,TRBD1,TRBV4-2,CASSQDPAGTGSRNTEAFF,TGTGCCAGCAGCCAAGACCCCGCCGGGACAGGGAGCAGGAACACTGAAGCTTTCTTT
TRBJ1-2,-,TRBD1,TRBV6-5,CASSSDRGQIYGYTF,TGTGCCAGCAGTTCGGACAGGGGGCAGATCTATGGCTACACCTTC
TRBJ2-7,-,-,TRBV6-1,CASSAPFKAGSYEQYF,TGTGCCAGCAGTGCCCCTTTTAAGGCTGGGTCCTACGAGCAGTACTTC
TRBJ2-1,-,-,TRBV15,CATSRRGSYNEQFF,TGTGCCACCAGCAGGAGGGGATCCTACAATGAGCAGTTCTTC
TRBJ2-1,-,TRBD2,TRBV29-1,CSVVTSGSYEQFF,TGCAGCGTTGTTACTAGCGGGAGCTATGAGCAGTTCTTC